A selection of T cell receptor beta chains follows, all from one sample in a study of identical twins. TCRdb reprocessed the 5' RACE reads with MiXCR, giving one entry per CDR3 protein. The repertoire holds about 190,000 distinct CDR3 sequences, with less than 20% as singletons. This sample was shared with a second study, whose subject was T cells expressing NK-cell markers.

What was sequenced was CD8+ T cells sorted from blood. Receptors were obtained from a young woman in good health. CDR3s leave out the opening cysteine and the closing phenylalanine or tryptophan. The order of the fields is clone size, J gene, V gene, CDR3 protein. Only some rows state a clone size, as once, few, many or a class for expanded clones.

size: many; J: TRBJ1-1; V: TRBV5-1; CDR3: ASSLAQGGTEAF
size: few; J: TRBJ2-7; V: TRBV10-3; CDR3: AISESTQGAFYEQY
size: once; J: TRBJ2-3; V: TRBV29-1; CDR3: SVEDLTTDTQY
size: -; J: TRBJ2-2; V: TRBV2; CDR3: ASIGAGYTGELF
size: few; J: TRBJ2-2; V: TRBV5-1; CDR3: ASSLAKAVLNTGELF
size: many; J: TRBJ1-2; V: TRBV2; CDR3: ASSASGYGYT
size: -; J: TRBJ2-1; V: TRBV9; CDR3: ASSVGGISYNEQF
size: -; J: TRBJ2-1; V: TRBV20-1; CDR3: SARSSGGNNEQF
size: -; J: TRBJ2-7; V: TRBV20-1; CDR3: SARDRGRESYEQY
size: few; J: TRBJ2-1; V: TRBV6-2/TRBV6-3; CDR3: ASSQLAGVVKF
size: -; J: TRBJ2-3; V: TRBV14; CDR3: ASSPPRASRTDTQY
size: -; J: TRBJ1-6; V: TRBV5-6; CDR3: ASSQGDISPLH
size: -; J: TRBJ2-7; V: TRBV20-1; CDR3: SARAPSGRAYEQY
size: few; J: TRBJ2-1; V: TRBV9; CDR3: ASSDRLAGGPWNEQF
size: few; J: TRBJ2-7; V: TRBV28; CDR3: ASSSLGTGGNEQY
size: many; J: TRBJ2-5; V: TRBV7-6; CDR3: ASSLRGWEQETQY
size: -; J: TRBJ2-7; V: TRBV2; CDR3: ASSETGNSYEQY
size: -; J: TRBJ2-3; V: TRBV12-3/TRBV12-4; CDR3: ASSTLAEGTDTQY
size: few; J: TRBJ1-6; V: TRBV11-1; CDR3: ASSSVYRGISSYNSPLH
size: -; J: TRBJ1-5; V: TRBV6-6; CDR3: ASSTNQPQH
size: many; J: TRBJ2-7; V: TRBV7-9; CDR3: ASSLDRVEQY
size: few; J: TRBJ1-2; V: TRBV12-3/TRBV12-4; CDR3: ASSLSGEGYT
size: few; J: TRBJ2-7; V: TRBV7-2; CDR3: ASSSDSQVPLYEQY
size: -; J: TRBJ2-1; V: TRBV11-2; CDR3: ASMGLAGGAYNEQF
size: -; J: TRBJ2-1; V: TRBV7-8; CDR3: ASSRGSSTYNEQF
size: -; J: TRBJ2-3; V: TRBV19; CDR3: ASSITSGADTQY
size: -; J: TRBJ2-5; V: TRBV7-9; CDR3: ASSHRTSRETQY
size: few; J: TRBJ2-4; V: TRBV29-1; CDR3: SARGGRGGKNIQY
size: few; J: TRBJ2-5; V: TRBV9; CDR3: ASSGGGAGETQY
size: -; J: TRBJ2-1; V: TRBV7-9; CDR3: ASSSLAGAVYNEQF
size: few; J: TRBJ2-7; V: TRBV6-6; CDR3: ASSPDDTYEQY
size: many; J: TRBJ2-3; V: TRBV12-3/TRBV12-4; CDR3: ASSSPSGAGDTQY
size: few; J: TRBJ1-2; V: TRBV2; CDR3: AARVNYGYT
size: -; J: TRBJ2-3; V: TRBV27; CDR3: ASSSFQGLDTQY
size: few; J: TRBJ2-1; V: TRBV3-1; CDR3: ASSQGTVGTQPFNEQF